One sample yielded the 3 T cell receptor beta chains listed below, sequenced in a study of blood T cells in healthy people across ages. A sample-barcoded 5' primer and a J-beta primer mix were used in a second PCR of about 6 to 11 cycles. TCRdb passed the 5' RACE reads through MiXCR, listing each CDR3 protein once. The data hold about 1.4 million distinct CDR3 sequences, with almost 60% observed a single time. The sequenced material came from blood. Every receptor here comes from a man aged 18 to 29 in good health.

This chain uses TRBV6-5 with TRBJ2-1, with 12 bases lining up with TRBD2. Germline V gene sequence: CDR1 MNHEY, CDR2 SVGAGI. The CDR3 contains 14 residues. With V trimmed by 5 bases and J by 14 bases, 10 bases remained unmatched. The CDR3 region is CASSLRGLAGREFF. The CDR3 region has the DNA TGTGCCAGCAGTCTGAGGGGACTAGCGGGTAGGGAGTTCTTC.

The chain couples TRBV15 to TRBJ1-2; 8 bases fit TRBD1. This CDR3 comprises 16 residues. Germline V gene lookup returns CDR1 LNHNV and CDR2 YYDKDF (reference sequence). The trim removed 2 bases at V and 5 bases at J, leaving 10 bases unmatched. CDR3 coding DNA: TGTGCCACCAGCAGATCCAGGGGGCTAAGTGGGTATGGCTACACCTTC. This gives the protein CATSRSRGLSGYGYTF.

J is TRBJ2-1 and V is TRBV12-3 or TRBV12-4, with D perhaps matching TRBD1 (6 bases). Trimming removed 6 bases from V and 6 bases from J, with 12 bases in between. The CDR3 runs to 13 residues. In DNA form, the CDR3 reads TGTGCCAGCAGCTCCGTGGGGGCCAATGAGCAGTTCTTC. Protein sequence: CASSSVGANEQFF.